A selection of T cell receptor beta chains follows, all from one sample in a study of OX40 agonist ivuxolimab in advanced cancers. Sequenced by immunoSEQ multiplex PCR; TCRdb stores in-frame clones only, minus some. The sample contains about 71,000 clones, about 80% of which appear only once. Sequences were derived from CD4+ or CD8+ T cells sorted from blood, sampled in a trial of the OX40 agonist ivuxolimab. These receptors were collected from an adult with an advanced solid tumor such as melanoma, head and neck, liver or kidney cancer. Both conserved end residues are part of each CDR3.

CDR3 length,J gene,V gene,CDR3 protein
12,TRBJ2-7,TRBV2,CASRRGSYEQYF
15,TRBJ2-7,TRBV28,CASSLSPPTGAEQYF
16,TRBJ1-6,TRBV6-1,CASSEVNSQNNSPLHF
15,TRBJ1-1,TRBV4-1,CASSHTGWSNTEAFF
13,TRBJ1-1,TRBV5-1,CASSLGDRAEAFF
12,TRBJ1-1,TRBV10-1,CASSDLLTEAFF
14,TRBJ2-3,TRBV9,CASSDGRAPDTQYF
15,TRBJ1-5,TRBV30,CAWSAPGQYNQPQHF
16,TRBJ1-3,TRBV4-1,CASSQEITGGGNTIYF
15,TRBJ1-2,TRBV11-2,CASSGRSRSNYGYTF
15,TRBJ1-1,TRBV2,CASGKGGTANTEAFF
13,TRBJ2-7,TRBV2,CASRAVKGSEQYF
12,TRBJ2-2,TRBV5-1,CASSLAGPGPFF
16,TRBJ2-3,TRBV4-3,CASSQDVREGTDTQYF
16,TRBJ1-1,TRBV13,CASSLVLGKKNTEAFF
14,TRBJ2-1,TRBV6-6,CASSYSSIIDEQFF
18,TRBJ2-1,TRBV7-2,CASRHGTSGRRRGNEQFF
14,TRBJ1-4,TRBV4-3,CASSHTGGGEKLFF
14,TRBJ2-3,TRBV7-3,CASSQSGSTDTQYF
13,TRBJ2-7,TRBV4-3,CASSQAPGSEQYF
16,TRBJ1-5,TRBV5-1,CASSFDGGRGGQPQHF
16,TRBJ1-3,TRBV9,CASSVAGLGTGNTIYF
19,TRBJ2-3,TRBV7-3,CASSLRGLAGGRITDTQYF
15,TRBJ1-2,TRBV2,CASSVGAPRVYGYTF
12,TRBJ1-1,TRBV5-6,CASSFRTGPAFF
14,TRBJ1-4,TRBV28,CASTQWVRSEKLFF
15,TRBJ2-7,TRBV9,CASSPGLAASYEQYF
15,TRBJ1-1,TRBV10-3,CAISESQDLNTEAFF
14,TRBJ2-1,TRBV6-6,CASSPDRLGNEQFF
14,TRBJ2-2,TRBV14,CASSLGRNTGELFF
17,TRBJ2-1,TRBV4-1,CASSQVGGGISYNEQFF
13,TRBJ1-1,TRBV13,CASRRRANTEAFF
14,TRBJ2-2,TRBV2,CASSERRSPGELFF
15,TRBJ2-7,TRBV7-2,CASSVMGQGTREQYF
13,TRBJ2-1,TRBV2,CASSVNGVNEQFF